A selection of T cell receptor beta chains follows, all from one sample in a study of blood T cell repertoires in COVID-19. Assay used: immunoSEQ multiplex PCR; TCRdb lists only in-frame clones, some missing. The table shows around 210,000 clones, with 80% to 90% occurring only once. Sequencing was performed on PBMCs or T cells enriched from blood (not recorded which). The origin of the receptors is a woman between 18 and 29 years old who had recovered from COVID-19. Each CDR3 is given without its conserved first and last residue. The order of the fields is CDR3 length, J gene, V gene, CDR3 protein.

11 TRBJ1-5 TRBV10-3 AISRDNNQPQH
11 TRBJ2-3 TRBV27 ASSLSRGDTQY
11 TRBJ1-5 TRBV5-1 ASSLEPLGPQH
10 TRBJ1-2 TRBV29-1 SSPTGGDGYT
12 TRBJ2-7 TRBV6-5 ASSYLGAPYEQY
13 TRBJ1-3 TRBV13 ASRSQGAPGNTIY
11 TRBJ1-2 TRBV6-5 ASGSATLYGYT
12 TRBJ1-3 TRBV21-1 ASSKDGSGNTIY
11 TRBJ2-3 TRBV12-3/TRBV12-4 ASSPLSTDTQY
15 TRBJ2-2 TRBV28 ASSPARTGPNTGELF
11 TRBJ1-1 TRBV6-5 ASQDRGVTEAF
14 TRBJ2-2 TRBV7-3 ASSPRGRAVSGELF
13 TRBJ2-1 TRBV6-5 ASSYNRGIYNEQF
14 TRBJ2-7 TRBV3-1/TRBV3-2 ASSQVGGGYGIEQY
11 TRBJ1-5 TRBV3-1/TRBV3-2 ASSQGPGQPQH
10 TRBJ2-1 TRBV5-1 ASSLEGRGQF
15 TRBJ2-3 TRBV5-3 ARSLSYRDRGADTQY
10 TRBJ1-1 TRBV25-1 ASSIGGREAF
14 TRBJ2-5 TRBV13 ASSPSGQGEEETQY
13 TRBJ2-7 TRBV27 ASSLGQAPGYEQY
13 TRBJ2-7 TRBV14 ASSLRGIFDYEQY
10 TRBJ2-3 TRBV2 ASSILEDTQY
15 TRBJ2-5 TRBV6-2/TRBV6-3 ASSYSSGGGPQETQY
12 TRBJ1-4 TRBV15 ATSRVGAGEKLF
13 TRBJ2-7 TRBV4-2 ASSQEVGTGSEQY
16 TRBJ1-3 TRBV28 ASTATPGQGAAGNTIY
13 TRBJ1-2 TRBV5-4 ASSLDRGRDYGYT
13 TRBJ2-7 TRBV30 AWRAGTGVLYEQY
13 TRBJ1-5 TRBV4-1 ASSQDLATNQPQH
14 TRBJ2-3 TRBV9 ASSVLGSVGTDTQY
11 TRBJ1-2 TRBV7-9 ASSLAGQDGYT
11 TRBJ2-5 TRBV5-1 ASSPQGAKTQY